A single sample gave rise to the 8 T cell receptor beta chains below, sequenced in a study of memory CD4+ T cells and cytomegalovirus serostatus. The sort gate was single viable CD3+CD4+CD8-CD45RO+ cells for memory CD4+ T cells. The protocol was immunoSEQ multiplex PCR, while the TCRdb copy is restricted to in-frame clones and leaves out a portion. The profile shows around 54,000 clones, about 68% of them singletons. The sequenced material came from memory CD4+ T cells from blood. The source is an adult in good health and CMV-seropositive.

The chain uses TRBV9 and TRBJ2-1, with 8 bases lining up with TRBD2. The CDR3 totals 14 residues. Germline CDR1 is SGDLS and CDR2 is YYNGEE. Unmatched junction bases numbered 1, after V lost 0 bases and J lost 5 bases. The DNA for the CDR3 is TGTGCCAGCAGCGTAGCGGGAGGGCACAATGAGCAGTTCTTC. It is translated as CASSVAGGHNEQFF.

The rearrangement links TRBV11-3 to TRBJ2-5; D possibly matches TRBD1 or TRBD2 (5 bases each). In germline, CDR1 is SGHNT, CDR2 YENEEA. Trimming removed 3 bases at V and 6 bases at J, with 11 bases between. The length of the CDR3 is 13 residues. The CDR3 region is CASSLEEGQTQYF. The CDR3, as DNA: TGTGCCAGCAGCTTGGAAGAGGGGCAGACCCAGTACTTC.

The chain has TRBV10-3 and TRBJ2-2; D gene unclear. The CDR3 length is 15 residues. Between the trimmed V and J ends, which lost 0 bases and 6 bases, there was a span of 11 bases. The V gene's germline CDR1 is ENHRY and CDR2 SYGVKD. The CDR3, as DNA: TGTGCCATCAGTGAGTCCCTCCCAAGCTCCGGGGAGCTGTTTTTT. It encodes CAISESLPSSGELFF.

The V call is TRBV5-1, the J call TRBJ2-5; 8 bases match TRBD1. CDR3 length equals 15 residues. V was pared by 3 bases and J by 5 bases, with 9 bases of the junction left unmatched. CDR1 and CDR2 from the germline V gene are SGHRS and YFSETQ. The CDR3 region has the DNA TGCGCCAGCAGCTCGTATCAGGGGGCCGAGGAGACCCAGTACTTC. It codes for CASSSYQGAEETQYF.

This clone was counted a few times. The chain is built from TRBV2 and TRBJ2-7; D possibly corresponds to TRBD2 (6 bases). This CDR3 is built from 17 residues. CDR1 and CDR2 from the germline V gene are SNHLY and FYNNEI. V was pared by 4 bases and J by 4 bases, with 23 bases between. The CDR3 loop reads CASSAGTFGQRAYEQYF. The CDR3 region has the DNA TGTGCCAGCAGTGCGGGAACTTTCGGTCAGCGGGCTTACGAGCAGTACTTC.

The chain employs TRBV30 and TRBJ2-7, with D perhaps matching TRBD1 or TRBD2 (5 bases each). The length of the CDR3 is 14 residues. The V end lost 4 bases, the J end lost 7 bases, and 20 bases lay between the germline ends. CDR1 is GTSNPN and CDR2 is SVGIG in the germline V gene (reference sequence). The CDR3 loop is CAWNTGTTRREQYF. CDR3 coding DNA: TGTGCCTGGAACACCGGGACCACACGGAGGGAGCAGTACTTC.

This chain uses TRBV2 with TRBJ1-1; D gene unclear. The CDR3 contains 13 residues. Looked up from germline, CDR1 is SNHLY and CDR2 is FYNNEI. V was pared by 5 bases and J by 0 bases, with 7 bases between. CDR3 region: CASSPQMNTEAFF. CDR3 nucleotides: TGTGCCAGCAGTCCACAGATGAACACTGAAGCTTTCTTT.

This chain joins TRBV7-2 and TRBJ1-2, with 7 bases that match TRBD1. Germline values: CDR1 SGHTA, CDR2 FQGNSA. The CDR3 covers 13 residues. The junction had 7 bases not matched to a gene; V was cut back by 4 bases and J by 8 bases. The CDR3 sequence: CASSSDRVGGYTF. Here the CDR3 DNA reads TGTGCCAGCAGCTCAGACAGGGTGGGAGGCTACACCTTC.